The 3 T cell receptor beta chains listed next were all sequenced from one sample in a study of beta chain features in type 1 diabetes. The antigens of these receptors remain unknown. The sequenced template was cDNA made from the entire isolated RNA. Sequencing was performed with immunoSEQ multiplex PCR; in TCRdb, only in-frame clones are kept and a portion is missing. The table has 280,000 or so clones, about 15% seen once. Overall study findings and caveats: Within each of all four CD4+ subsets, Type 1 diabetes patients had TCRB CDR3s that were moderately but significantly shorter.

Specimen: naive CD4+ T cells from blood. These receptors were obtained from a man younger than 35 with type 1 diabetes.

This clone was counted once. The chain carries TRBV5-6 and TRBJ1-2; 8 positions match TRBD1. The CDR3 has 16 amino acids. V lost 0 bases to trimming and J lost 4 bases; unmatched junction nucleotides: 8. Germline CDR1 is SGHDT and CDR2 is YYEEEE. The CDR3 DNA is TGTGCCAGCAGCTTGGCGAGGGACAGGCAACGCTATGGCTACACCTTC. Protein sequence: CASSLARDRQRYGYTF.

This clone was seen a few times. The genes are TRBV7-2 and TRBJ2-7; 14 bases fit TRBD2. This CDR3 spans 13 amino acids. The ends lost 10 bases at V and 4 bases at J; junction bases unmatched: 3. Germline CDR1 reads SGHTA; CDR2 reads FQGNSA. The CDR3 bases are TGTGCCACCGGGACTAGCGGGGGATACGAGCAGTACTTC. Translated, it gives CATGTSGGYEQYF.

The chain combines TRBV27 with TRBJ2-7; the match to TRBD2 covers 7 bases. The germline V gene has CDR1 MNHEY and CDR2 SMNVEV (reference sequence). Unmatched junction bases numbered 16, after V lost 3 bases and J lost 2 bases. CDR3 length equals 18 residues. The DNA of the CDR3 is TGTGCCAGCAGTTTCCGGGGCCTCCGGGACTACCCGCCCTACGAGCAGTACTTC. Amino acid sequence: CASSFRGLRDYPPYEQYF.